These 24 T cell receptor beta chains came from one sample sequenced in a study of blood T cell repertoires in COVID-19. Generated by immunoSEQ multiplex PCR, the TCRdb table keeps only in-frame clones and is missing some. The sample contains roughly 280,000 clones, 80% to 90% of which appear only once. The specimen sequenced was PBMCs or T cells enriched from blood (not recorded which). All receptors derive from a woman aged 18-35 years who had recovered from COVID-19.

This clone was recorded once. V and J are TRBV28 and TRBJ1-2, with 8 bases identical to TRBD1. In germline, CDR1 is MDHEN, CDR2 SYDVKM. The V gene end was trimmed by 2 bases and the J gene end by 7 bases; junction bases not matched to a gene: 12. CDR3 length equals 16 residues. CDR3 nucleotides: TGTGCCAGCAGTTTAGAACAGGGGGGGCTCAGCGGTGGCTACACCTTC. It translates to CASSLEQGGLSGGYTF.

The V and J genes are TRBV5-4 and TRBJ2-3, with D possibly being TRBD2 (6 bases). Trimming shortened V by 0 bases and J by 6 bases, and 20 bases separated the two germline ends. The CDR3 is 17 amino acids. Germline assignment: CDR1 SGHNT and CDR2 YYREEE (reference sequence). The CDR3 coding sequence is TGTGCCAGCAGCTTGGATCTGGCGGGGACCCCAACGGATACGCAGTATTTT. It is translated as CASSLDLAGTPTDTQYF.

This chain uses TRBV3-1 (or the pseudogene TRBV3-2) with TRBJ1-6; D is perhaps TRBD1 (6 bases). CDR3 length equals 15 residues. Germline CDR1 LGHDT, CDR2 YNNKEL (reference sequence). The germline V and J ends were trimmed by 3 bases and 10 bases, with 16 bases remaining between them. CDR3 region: CASSQRGGARSPLHF. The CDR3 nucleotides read TGTGCCAGCAGCCAGCGGGGGGGGGCTCGCTCACCCCTCCACTTT.

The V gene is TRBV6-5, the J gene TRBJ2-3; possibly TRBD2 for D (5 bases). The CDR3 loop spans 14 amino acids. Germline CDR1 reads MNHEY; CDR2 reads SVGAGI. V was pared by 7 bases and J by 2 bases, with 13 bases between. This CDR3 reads CASTAGPFTDTQYF. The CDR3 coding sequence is TGTGCCAGCACGGCGGGTCCCTTCACAGATACGCAGTATTTT.

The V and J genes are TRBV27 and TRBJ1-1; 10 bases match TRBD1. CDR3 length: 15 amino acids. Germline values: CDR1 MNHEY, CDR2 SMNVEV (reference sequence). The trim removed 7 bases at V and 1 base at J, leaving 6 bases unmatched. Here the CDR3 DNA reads TGTGCCAGCACTAAGAGACAGGGGGCGAACACTGAAGCTTTCTTT. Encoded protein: CASTKRQGANTEAFF.

CDR3 nucleotide sequence: TGTGCCAGCAGCCGCAACTCCCCAAGGGGGGATACGCAGTATTTT. Protein product: CASSRNSPRGDTQYF. The chain uses TRBV11-2 and TRBJ2-3; maybe TRBD1 (6 bases). Trimming took off 5 bases at V and 6 bases at J, with 18 bases between the two ends. CDR1 is SGHAT and CDR2 is FQNNGV in the germline V gene. CDR3 length equals 15 residues.

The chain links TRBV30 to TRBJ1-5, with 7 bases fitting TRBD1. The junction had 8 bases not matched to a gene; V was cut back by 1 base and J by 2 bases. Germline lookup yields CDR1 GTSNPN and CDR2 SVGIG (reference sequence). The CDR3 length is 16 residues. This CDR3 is CAWSGGSGTGNQPQHF. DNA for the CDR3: TGTGCCTGGAGTGGGGGCTCCGGGACAGGCAATCAGCCCCAGCATTTT.

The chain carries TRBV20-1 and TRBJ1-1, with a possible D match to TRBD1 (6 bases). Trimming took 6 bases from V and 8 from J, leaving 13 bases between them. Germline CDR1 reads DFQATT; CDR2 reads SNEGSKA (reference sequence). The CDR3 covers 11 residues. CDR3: CSAARTAEAFF. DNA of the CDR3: TGCAGTGCCGCCCGGACAGCCGAAGCTTTCTTT.

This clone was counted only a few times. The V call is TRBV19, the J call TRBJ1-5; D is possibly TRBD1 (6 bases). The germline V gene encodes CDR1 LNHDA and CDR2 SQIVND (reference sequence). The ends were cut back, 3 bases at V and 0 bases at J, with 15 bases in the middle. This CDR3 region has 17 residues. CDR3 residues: CASSIGQGRDSNQPQHF. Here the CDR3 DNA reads TGTGCCAGTAGTATCGGGCAGGGGAGGGATAGCAATCAGCCCCAGCATTTT.

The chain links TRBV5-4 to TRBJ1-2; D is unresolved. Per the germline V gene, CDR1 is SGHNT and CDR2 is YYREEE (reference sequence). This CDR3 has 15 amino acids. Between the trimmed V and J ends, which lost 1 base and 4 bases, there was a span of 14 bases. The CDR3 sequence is CASSLLGSGLYGYTF. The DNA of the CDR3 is TGTGCCAGCAGCTTGCTTGGTTCAGGCCTCTATGGCTACACCTTC.

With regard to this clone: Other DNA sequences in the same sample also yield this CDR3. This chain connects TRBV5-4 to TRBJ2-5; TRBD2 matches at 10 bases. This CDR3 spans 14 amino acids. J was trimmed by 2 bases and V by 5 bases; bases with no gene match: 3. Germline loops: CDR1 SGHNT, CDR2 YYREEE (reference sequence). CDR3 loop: CASSLAGGQETQYF. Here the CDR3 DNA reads TGTGCCAGCAGTTTAGCGGGGGGACAAGAGACCCAGTACTTC.

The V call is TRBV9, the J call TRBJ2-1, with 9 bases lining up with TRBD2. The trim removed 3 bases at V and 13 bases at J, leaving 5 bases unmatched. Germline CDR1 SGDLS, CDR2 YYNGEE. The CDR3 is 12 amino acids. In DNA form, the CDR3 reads TGTGCCAGCAGCGGACCCGGGACTAGCCAGTTCTTC. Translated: CASSGPGTSQFF.

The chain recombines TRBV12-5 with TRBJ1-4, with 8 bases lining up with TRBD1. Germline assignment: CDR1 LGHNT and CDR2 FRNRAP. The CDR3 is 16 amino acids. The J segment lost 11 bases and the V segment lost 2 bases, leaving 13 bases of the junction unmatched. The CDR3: CASGLTTKGTGPKLFF. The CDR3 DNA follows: TGTGCTAGTGGTTTGACCACCAAAGGGACAGGTCCCAAACTGTTTTTT.

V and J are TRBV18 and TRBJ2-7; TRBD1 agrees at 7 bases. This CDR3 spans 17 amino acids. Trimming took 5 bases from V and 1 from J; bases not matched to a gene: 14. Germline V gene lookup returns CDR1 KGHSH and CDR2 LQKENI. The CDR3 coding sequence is TGTGCCAGCTCATTACAGGGGCCCGCAGGTCTTTCCTACGAGCAGTACTTC. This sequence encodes CASSLQGPAGLSYEQYF.

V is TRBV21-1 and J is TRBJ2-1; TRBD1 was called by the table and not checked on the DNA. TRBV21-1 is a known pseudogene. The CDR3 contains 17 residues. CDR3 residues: CASSPELGTGVCNEQFF. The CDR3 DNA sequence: TGTGCCAGCAGCCCAGAATTAGGGACAGGGGTGTGCAATGAGCAGTTCTTC.

The CDR3 DNA reads as TGTGCCAGCAGTTTCAATCTAGCGCTTGGGAGTAGGGGCTATGGCTACACCTTC. Translated: CASSFNLALGSRGYGYTF. The J gene is TRBJ1-2, the V gene TRBV28, with D perhaps matching TRBD1 (5 bases). Trimming removed 3 bases at V and 4 bases at J, with 24 bases between. The V gene's germline CDR1 is MDHEN and CDR2 SYDVKM. The CDR3 extends over 18 amino acids.

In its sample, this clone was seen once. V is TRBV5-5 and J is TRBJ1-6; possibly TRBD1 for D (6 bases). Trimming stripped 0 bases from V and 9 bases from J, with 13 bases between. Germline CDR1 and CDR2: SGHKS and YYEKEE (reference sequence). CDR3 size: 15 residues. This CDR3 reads CASSLGTRGASPLHF. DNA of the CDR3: TGTGCCAGCAGCTTGGGGACTAGGGGGGCTTCACCCCTCCACTTT.

The chain's CDR3 is CASSQALVAFF. The CDR3 coding sequence is TGTGCCAGCAGCCAAGCTCTAGTAGCTTTCTTT. The V call is TRBV3-1 (or the pseudogene TRBV3-2), the J call TRBJ1-1, with D uncertain. The germline gives CDR1 LGHDT, CDR2 YNNKEL (reference sequence). The CDR3 covers 11 residues. V was pared by 1 base and J by 10 bases, with 7 bases between.

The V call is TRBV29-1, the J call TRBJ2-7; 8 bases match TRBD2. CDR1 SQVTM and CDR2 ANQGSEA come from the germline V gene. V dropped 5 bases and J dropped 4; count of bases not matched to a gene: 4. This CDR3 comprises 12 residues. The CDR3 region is CSVYGLAYEQYF. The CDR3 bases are TGCAGCGTTTATGGACTAGCTTACGAGCAGTACTTC.

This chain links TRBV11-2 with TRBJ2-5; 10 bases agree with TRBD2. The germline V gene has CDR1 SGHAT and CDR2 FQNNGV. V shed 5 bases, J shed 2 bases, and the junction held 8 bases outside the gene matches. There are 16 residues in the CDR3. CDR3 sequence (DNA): TGTGCCAGCAGCAGACAAGCGGGGGGGAAACAAGAGACCCAGTACTTC. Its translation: CASSRQAGGKQETQYF.

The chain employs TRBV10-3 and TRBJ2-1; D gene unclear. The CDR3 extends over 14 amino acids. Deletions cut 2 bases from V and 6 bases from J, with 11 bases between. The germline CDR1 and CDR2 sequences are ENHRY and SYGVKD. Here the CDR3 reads CAISEGPTGNEQFF. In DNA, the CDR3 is TGTGCCATCAGTGAGGGTCCGACGGGCAATGAGCAGTTCTTC.

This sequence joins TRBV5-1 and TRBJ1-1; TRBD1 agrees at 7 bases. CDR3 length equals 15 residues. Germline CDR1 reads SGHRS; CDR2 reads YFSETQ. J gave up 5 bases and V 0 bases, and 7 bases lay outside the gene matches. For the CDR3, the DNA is TGCGCCAGCAGCTTGGAAAGAGCAGGGGGAACTGAAGCTTTCTTT. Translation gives CASSLERAGGTEAFF.

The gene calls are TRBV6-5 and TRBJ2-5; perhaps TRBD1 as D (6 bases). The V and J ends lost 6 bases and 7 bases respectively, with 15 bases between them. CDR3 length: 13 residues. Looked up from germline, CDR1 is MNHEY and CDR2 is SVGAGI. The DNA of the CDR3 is TGTGCCAGCAGCAGGGGCGAACGGGGGACCCAGTACTTC. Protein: CASSRGERGTQYF.

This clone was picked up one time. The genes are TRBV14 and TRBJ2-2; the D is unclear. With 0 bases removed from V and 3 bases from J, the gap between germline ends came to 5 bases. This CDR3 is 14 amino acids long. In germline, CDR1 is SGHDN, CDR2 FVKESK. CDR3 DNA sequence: TGTGCCAGCAGCCAAGATTATTACACCGGGGAGCTGTTTTTT. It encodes CASSQDYYTGELFF.